Below are 24 T cell receptor beta chains sequenced from a single sample in a study of T cell responses to AZD1222 COVID-19 vaccine. Assay: immunoSEQ multiplex PCR; the TCRdb copy retains only in-frame clones and omits some. Of 250,000 to 300,000 clones listed, 85% to 95% are singletons. This specimen was peripheral blood, taken 28 days after the second AZD1222 dose. These receptors came from an adult who received the AZD1222 COVID-19 vaccine.

The chain has TRBV5-1 and TRBJ2-7, with D tentatively TRBD2 (5 bases). Germline CDR1 is SGHRS and CDR2 is YFSETQ. This CDR3 is 11 amino acids long. V was cut by 7 bases and J by 5 bases, with 10 bases left in between. The CDR3 sequence is CASSLGDEQYF. The CDR3 DNA sequence: TGCGCCAGCTCCCTCGGGGACGAGCAGTACTTC.

This clone was observed a single time. This chain links TRBV2 with TRBJ2-7; the D gene is possibly TRBD1 (6 bases). V was cut by 6 bases and J by 4 bases, with 25 bases left in between. The V gene's germline CDR1 is SNHLY and CDR2 FYNNEI. The CDR3 spans 17 residues. This CDR3 is CASRALSSRDKNYEQYF. In DNA, the CDR3 is TGTGCCAGCAGGGCCCTTAGTTCTAGGGACAAAAATTACGAGCAGTACTTC.

The rearrangement joins TRBV5-1 to TRBJ2-5, with unresolved D. The V and J ends lost 2 bases and 3 bases respectively, with 8 bases between them. Per the germline V gene, CDR1 is SGHRS and CDR2 is YFSETQ. This CDR3 is 13 amino acids long. The CDR3 spells CASSFGQKETQYF. In nucleotides, the CDR3 is TGCGCCAGCAGCTTTGGGCAAAAAGAGACCCAGTACTTC.

The gene calls are TRBV28 and TRBJ1-5; unclear D gene. The CDR3 is made up of 12 amino acids. The germline V gene has CDR1 MDHEN and CDR2 SYDVKM. Between the trimmed V and J ends, which lost 9 bases and 0 bases, there was a span of 6 bases. Here the CDR3 reads CASHYSNQPQHF. The CDR3 DNA sequence: TGTGCCAGTCATTATAGCAATCAGCCCCAGCATTTT.

The chain has TRBV11-2 and TRBJ1-2; perhaps TRBD1 as D (6 bases). CDR1 and CDR2 from the germline V gene are SGHAT and FQNNGV. V lost 5 bases and J lost 1, with 11 bases in between. The CDR3 is made up of 14 amino acids. CDR3 DNA: TGTGCCAGCAGCACCCTGGACAGTAACTATGGCTACACCTTC. Its protein is CASSTLDSNYGYTF.

About this clone: Different DNA sequences within this sample yield the same CDR3. This chain connects TRBV5-1 to TRBJ1-2, with a tentative D call TRBD1 (5 bases). The CDR3 runs 14 residues. The V end lost 3 bases, the J end lost 0 bases, and 9 bases lay between the germline ends. Germline CDR1 SGHRS, CDR2 YFSETQ. Here the CDR3 reads CASSSQGANYGYTF. The CDR3 DNA is TGCGCCAGCAGCTCCCAGGGAGCTAACTATGGCTACACCTTC.

The rearrangement links TRBV24-1 to TRBJ2-3; D gene uncertain. The CDR3 contains 13 residues. V lost 5 bases to trimming and J lost 2 bases, with 7 bases between them. Germline CDR1 reads KGHDR; CDR2 reads SFDVKD. For the CDR3, the DNA is TGTGCCACCAGTGGATCTCTCACAGATACGCAGTATTTT. Its protein is CATSGSLTDTQYF.

V and J are TRBV9 and TRBJ1-1, with 9 bases matching TRBD1. This CDR3 is 13 amino acids long. The germline V gene has CDR1 SGDLS and CDR2 YYNGEE. The J segment lost 8 bases and the V segment lost 0 bases, leaving 2 bases of the junction unmatched. CDR3 nucleotides: TGTGCCAGCAGCGTAGGGACAGGGGCGGAAGCTTTCTTT. Amino acids: CASSVGTGAEAFF.

J is TRBJ1-5 and V is TRBV18; 10 bases line up with TRBD1. This CDR3 contains 13 residues. The germline gives CDR1 KGHSH, CDR2 LQKENI. J lost 9 bases, V lost 3 bases, and 2 bases had no gene match. CDR3 protein: CASSPDRGRPQHF. CDR3 DNA: TGTGCCAGCTCACCGGACAGGGGGAGGCCCCAGCATTTT.

This clone turned up a few times. The rearrangement links TRBV28 to TRBJ1-1, with D tentatively TRBD1 (6 bases). The V gene's germline CDR1 is MDHEN and CDR2 SYDVKM. CDR3 length: 14 amino acids. V dropped 5 bases and J dropped 11 bases, with 21 bases sitting between them. For the CDR3, the DNA is TGTGCCAGCAGTCTCATGGGCGGACAGCCGAGGGCTTTCTTT. As protein: CASSLMGGQPRAFF.

A single count supports this clone. This chain connects TRBV30 to TRBJ1-3; 10 bases match TRBD1. J was trimmed by 1 base and V by 5 bases; bases with no gene match: 8. CDR1 GTSNPN and CDR2 SVGIG come from the germline V gene (reference sequence). The CDR3 loop spans 16 amino acids. CDR3 residues: CAWVTRQGASGNTIYF. As DNA, the CDR3 is TGTGCCTGGGTTACTAGACAGGGGGCTTCTGGAAACACCATATATTTT.

The V call is TRBV6-1, the J call TRBJ2-5; D gene uncertain. The V and J ends lost 8 bases and 5 bases respectively, with 6 bases between them. Germline V lookup: CDR1 MNHNS, CDR2 SASEGT. The CDR3 length is 10 residues. CDR3 residues: CASHGETQYF. The CDR3 region has the DNA TGTGCCAGCCACGGGGAGACCCAGTACTTC.

This chain joins TRBV15 and TRBJ2-6; TRBD1 matches at 8 bases. The V gene's germline CDR1 is LNHNV and CDR2 YYDKDF (reference sequence). The CDR3 has 15 residues. V dropped 9 bases and J dropped 2; count of bases not matched to a gene: 6. The CDR3 DNA sequence: TGTGCCACTTCTTTGGACAGGGCTGGGGCCAACGTCCTGACTTTC. Amino acid sequence: CATSLDRAGANVLTF.

This chain connects TRBV2 to TRBJ2-2, with no clear D. Trimming took off 6 bases at V and 2 bases at J, with 10 bases between the two ends. This CDR3 spans 14 amino acids. Germline CDR1 reads SNHLY; CDR2 reads FYNNEI. The CDR3 DNA is TGTGCCAGCAGCTCCGTACTCAACACCGGGGAGCTGTTTTTT. Its translation is CASSSVLNTGELFF.

The chain recombines TRBV19 with TRBJ1-2; D is unclear. Trimming cost V 5 bases and J 0 bases, with 7 bases left between them. Germline V gene data show CDR1 as LNHDA and CDR2 as SQIVND (reference sequence). The length of the CDR3 is 13 residues. Here the CDR3 DNA reads TGTGCCAGTAGTCCGGGAGCTAACTATGGCTACACCTTC. Residues: CASSPGANYGYTF. The full variable domain, in which reference TRBV19 and TRBJ1-2 provide the parts outside the CDR3, is DGGITQSPKYLFRKEGQNVTLSCEQNLNHDAMYWYRQDPGQGLRLIYYSQIVNDFQKGDIAEGYSVSREKKESFPLTVTSAQKNPTAFYLCASSPGANYGYTFGSGTRLTVV.

This clone was detected only once. This sequence joins TRBV19 and TRBJ1-2, with a tentative D call TRBD1 (6 bases). V was shortened by 3 bases and J by 5 bases, with 22 bases between the two germline ends. This CDR3 region has 17 residues. Per the germline V gene, CDR1 is LNHDA and CDR2 is SQIVND (reference sequence). The CDR3: CASSMSTIRGRRYGYTF. The CDR3 coding sequence is TGTGCCAGTAGTATGTCAACGATCAGGGGCCGGCGGTATGGCTACACCTTC.

The genes are TRBV19 and TRBJ1-1; D unresolved. The germline CDR1 and CDR2 sequences are LNHDA and SQIVND (reference sequence). The CDR3 is 13 amino acids. The ends were cut back, 7 bases at V and 6 bases at J, with 15 bases in the middle. CDR3 DNA sequence: TGTGCCAGTATCCGGTACCCGGAGTCTGAAGCTTTCTTT. It yields the protein CASIRYPESEAFF.

The chain recombines TRBV7-2 with TRBJ1-2; 7 bases agree with TRBD1. V was pared by 4 bases and J by 7 bases, with 6 bases of the junction left unmatched. Germline V lookup: CDR1 SGHTA, CDR2 FQGNSA. The CDR3 totals 13 residues. CDR3 coding DNA: TGTGCCAGCAGCTCGACAGGGAGTCTTGGCTACACCTTC. Residues: CASSSTGSLGYTF. Looking up the rest from reference TRBV7-2 and TRBJ1-2 gives the full variable domain: GAGVSQSPSNKVTEKGKDVELRCDPISGHTALYWYRQSLGQGLEFLIYFQGNSAPDKSGLPSDRFSAERTGGSVSTLTIQRTQQEDSAVYLCASSSTGSLGYTFGSGTRLTVV.

The chain joins TRBV4-1 to TRBJ1-1; perhaps TRBD1 as D (6 bases). In germline, CDR1 is MGHRA, CDR2 YSYEKL. The CDR3 length is 16 residues. V dropped 6 bases and J dropped 3 bases, with 20 bases sitting between them. CDR3 in DNA: TGCGCCAGCAGACCCCCGACAGGCCCCCGGGACACTGAAGCTTTCTTT. It encodes CASRPPTGPRDTEAFF.

The CDR3 DNA is TGTGCGAGGGGGGGAGAATCCGAAGTTGAGGCCCAAGAGACCCAGTACTTC. It codes for CARGGESEVEAQETQYF. The rearrangement uses TRBV2 and TRBJ2-5, with a weak D call TRBD2 (7 bases). The CDR3 loop spans 17 amino acids. Germline-derived CDR1 and CDR2 are SNHLY and FYNNEI.

The chain carries TRBV12-3 or TRBV12-4 and TRBJ1-1; D uncertain. The CDR3 spans 13 residues. V dropped 1 base and J dropped 3 bases, with 6 bases sitting between them. CDR3 protein: CASSLVPDTEAFF. CDR3 coding DNA: TGTGCCAGCAGTTTAGTCCCAGACACTGAAGCTTTCTTT.

V gene TRBV3-1 (or the pseudogene TRBV3-2) combines with J gene TRBJ2-5; 8 bases agree with TRBD2. This CDR3 has 16 amino acids. The germline V gene encodes CDR1 LGHDT and CDR2 YNNKEL (reference sequence). The junction had 8 bases not matched to a gene; V was cut back by 3 bases and J by 2 bases. In nucleotides, the CDR3 is TGTGCCAGCAGCCACCGCCAGCGGGGGACACAAGAGACCCAGTACTTC. Amino acids: CASSHRQRGTQETQYF.

The chain carries TRBV9 and TRBJ1-2; tentatively, D is TRBD1 (5 bases). Germline values: CDR1 SGDLS, CDR2 YYNGEE. This CDR3 spans 12 amino acids. The V end lost 0 bases, the J end lost 5 bases, and 5 bases lay between the germline ends. CDR3 DNA: TGTGCCAGCAGCGTAGGACAGTATGGCTACACCTTC. As protein: CASSVGQYGYTF.

The chain is built from TRBV6-4 and TRBJ2-1, with TRBD2 matching over 9 bases. The CDR3 extends over 16 amino acids. The germline V gene encodes CDR1 MRHNA and CDR2 SNTAGT. V lost 5 bases and J lost 7; bases outside the gene matches: 12. CDR3 DNA: TGTGCCAGCAGTACCCAAGGGACTAGCCTAGGAAATGAGCAGTTCTTC. Its translation: CASSTQGTSLGNEQFF.